Shown below are 10 T cell receptor beta chains from a single sample sequenced in a study of cytomegalovirus exposure and HLA in healthy donors. The PCR had 60 Vbeta and 13 Jbeta primers. The table came from immunoSEQ multiplex PCR; TCRdb's copy has only in-frame clones and leaves some out. Of roughly 180,000 clones in the sample, about three quarters were seen once. Sequencing used PBMCs. The receptors here all came from a man aged 18 to 29 in good health and CMV-seronegative.

The chain is built from TRBV27 and TRBJ2-4; 15 bases line up with TRBD2. Germline-derived CDR1 and CDR2 are MNHEY and SMNVEV (reference sequence). The CDR3 is made up of 17 amino acids. V trimming: 6 bases; J trimming: 0 bases; junction bases outside the gene matches: 3. The CDR3 spells CASRGLAGGRAKNIQYF. The CDR3 region has the DNA TGTGCCAGCAGGGGACTAGCGGGAGGTCGAGCCAAAAACATTCAGTACTTC.

V gene TRBV12-5 combines with J gene TRBJ2-3; no definite D call. V was pared by 0 bases and J by 3 bases, with 10 bases between. CDR1 is LGHNT, CDR2 FRNRAP, per germline. The CDR3 sequence is 15 residues long. The CDR3 sequence: CASGLVFGGTDTQYF. The DNA of the CDR3 is TGTGCTAGTGGTTTGGTATTTGGCGGTACAGATACGCAGTATTTT. The entire variable domain, with the rest obtained from reference TRBV12-5 and TRBJ2-3, is as follows: DARVTQTPRHKVTEMGQEVTMRCQPILGHNTVFWYRQTMMQGLELLAYFRNRAPLDDSGMPKDRFSAEMPDATLATLKIQPSEPRDSAVYFCASGLVFGGTDTQYFGPGTRLTVL.

The chain recombines TRBV9 with TRBJ2-1; 11 bases align to TRBD2. Germline V gene data show CDR1 as SGDLS and CDR2 as YYNGEE. J was trimmed by 4 bases and V by 4 bases; bases with no gene match: 4. The CDR3 covers 15 residues. This chain's CDR3 is CASSFTSGGYNEQFF. CDR3 nucleotide sequence: TGTGCCAGCAGCTTTACTAGCGGGGGTTACAATGAGCAGTTCTTC.

This chain links TRBV13 with TRBJ1-2, with a possible D match to TRBD1 (6 bases). The CDR3 is made up of 15 amino acids. CDR1 and CDR2 (germline): PRHDT, FYEKMQ (reference sequence). Trimming removed 2 bases at V and 2 bases at J, with 12 bases between. The CDR3 region is CASSLKPQGNYGYTF. The CDR3 DNA sequence: TGTGCCAGCAGCTTAAAGCCCCAGGGGAACTATGGCTACACCTTC. The variable domain in full, completed from reference TRBV13 and TRBJ1-2, reads AAGVIQSPRHLIKEKRETATLKCYPIPRHDTVYWYQQGPGQDPQFLISFYEKMQSDKGSIPDRFSAQQFSDYHSELNMSSLELGDSALYFCASSLKPQGNYGYTFGSGTRLTVV.

V and J are TRBV19 and TRBJ1-1; D perhaps matches TRBD1 (5 bases). V lost 1 base and J lost 4, with 10 bases in between. This CDR3 is 14 amino acids long. The germline V gene encodes CDR1 LNHDA and CDR2 SQIVND (reference sequence). The CDR3 loop is CASSIGGSGTEAFF. DNA of the CDR3: TGTGCCAGTAGTATAGGGGGCTCCGGCACTGAAGCTTTCTTT.

CDR3 in amino acids: CASSFPGSGNTIYF. CDR3 nucleotide sequence: TGTGCCAGCAGCTTTCCAGGGTCCGGAAACACCATATATTTT. This rearrangement joins TRBV7-9 to TRBJ1-3, with D perhaps TRBD1 (5 bases). Per germline, CDR1 SEHNR and CDR2 FQNEAQ (reference sequence). The V gene lost 3 bases and the J gene lost 4 bases, with 10 bases spanning the gap. The CDR3 is made up of 14 amino acids.

J is TRBJ1-5 and V is TRBV2, with 7 positions matching TRBD1. In germline, CDR1 is SNHLY, CDR2 FYNNEI. V shed 7 bases, J shed 7 bases, and the junction held 10 bases outside the gene matches. The length of the CDR3 is 14 residues. The CDR3 DNA reads as TGTGCCAGCACTGCCACAGGGGTTGGCCAGCCCCAGCATTTT. Its protein is CASTATGVGQPQHF.

Here the CDR3 DNA reads TGCGCCAGCACACCCCGGGACAGGGGGTGTGGGGCCAACGTCCTGACTTTC. Its protein is CASTPRDRGCGANVLTF. The gene calls are TRBV23-1 and TRBJ2-6, with TRBD1 matching 11 bases. TRBV23-1 is recorded as an ORF, its role being uncertain. J lost 3 bases, V lost 7 bases, and 8 bases had no gene match. This CDR3 comprises 17 residues.

The J gene is TRBJ1-1, the V gene TRBV2, with 7 bases lining up with TRBD1. This CDR3 contains 16 residues. The ends lost 6 bases at V and 1 base at J; junction bases unmatched: 11. Germline V CDR1 and CDR2: SNHLY, FYNNEI. CDR3 nucleotide sequence: TGTGCCAGCAGCGCCCTTTCGACAGGGCGGAACACTGAAGCTTTCTTT. It is translated as CASSALSTGRNTEAFF.

The chain recombines TRBV7-3 with TRBJ1-5; 8 positions match TRBD1. Trimming at V came to 5 bases and at J to 5 bases, leaving 14 bases not matched to a gene. Germline CDR1 and CDR2: SGHTA and FQGTGA. CDR3 size: 17 residues. CDR3 sequence (DNA): TGTGCCAGCAGCCCCACCCAGAAACAGGGGGTCTATCAGCCCCAGCATTTT. This gives the protein CASSPTQKQGVYQPQHF.